This T cell receptor beta chain stems from a study of CD8+ T cells in alopecia areata. Sequencing templates came from extracted RNA that was reverse transcribed into cDNA. Libraries were prepared by immunoSEQ multiplex PCR; TCRdb keeps only in-frame clonotypes and omits some of them. The sample holds 100,000 to 150,000 clones; approximately 49% are singletons and the top ten take roughly 20%. CDR1 SGHVS and CDR2 FQNEAQ come from the germline V gene. Losses at the gene ends were 3 bases for V and 12 bases for J; bases not matched to a gene: 21. This CDR3 region has 17 residues. The specimen was CD8+ T cells sorted from blood, collected at week 0. The rearrangement links TRBV7-8 to TRBJ2-5; 8 nucleotides agree with TRBD1. The TCR sequence derives from a human donor with alopecia areata. The CDR3: CASSFGRGRGLPAMEYF. CDR3 nucleotides: TGTGCCAGCAGCTTCGGAAGGGGCAGGGGGCTCCCAGCGATGGAGTACTTC.